The 17 T cell receptor beta chains in this list originate from one sample, sequenced in a study of cytomegalovirus exposure and HLA in healthy donors. PCR used 60 Vbeta primers and 13 Jbeta primers. Generated by immunoSEQ multiplex PCR, the TCRdb table keeps only in-frame clones and is missing some. Of about 61,000 clones listed, around 89% were seen once; the top ten hold 1.5%. Sample: PBMCs. The receptors were sampled from a man aged 30 to 39 in good health and CMV-seropositive.

The V and J genes are TRBV28 and TRBJ1-1, with D perhaps matching TRBD1 (6 bases). Per the germline V gene, CDR1 is MDHEN and CDR2 is SYDVKM. Deletions cut 0 bases from V and 0 bases from J, with 11 bases between. This CDR3 spans 16 amino acids. The CDR3 reads CASSLWTGEMNTEAFF. The CDR3 DNA follows: TGTGCCAGCAGTTTATGGACAGGAGAAATGAACACTGAAGCTTTCTTT. Full variable domain (missing parts from reference TRBV28 and TRBJ1-1): DVKVTQSSRYLVKRTGEKVFLECVQDMDHENMFWYRQDPGLGLRLIYFSYDVKMKEKGDIPEGYSVSREKKERFSLILESASTNQTSMYLCASSLWTGEMNTEAFFGQGTRLTVV.

The V and J genes are TRBV11-2 and TRBJ2-2; perhaps TRBD1 as D (6 bases). Germline CDR1 and CDR2: SGHAT and FQNNGV. CDR3 length: 14 residues. With 2 bases removed from V and 5 bases from J, the gap between germline ends came to 9 bases. As DNA, the CDR3 is TGTGCCAGCAGCTTAACGAGGGGGACCGGGGAGCTGTTTTTT. This translates into CASSLTRGTGELFF.

The chain combines TRBV7-2 with TRBJ2-7, with 10 bases matching TRBD1. CDR1 is SGHTA, CDR2 FQGNSA, per germline. This CDR3 contains 15 residues. Unmatched junction bases numbered 6, after V lost 4 bases and J lost 3 bases. DNA of the CDR3: TGTGCCAGCAGCTCCCGGGACAGGGGAGTCTACGAGCAGTACTTC. Translated, it gives CASSSRDRGVYEQYF. Drawing the rest from reference TRBV7-2 and TRBJ2-7, the complete variable domain is GAGVSQSPSNKVTEKGKDVELRCDPISGHTALYWYRQSLGQGLEFLIYFQGNSAPDKSGLPSDRFSAERTGGSVSTLTIQRTQQEDSAVYLCASSSRDRGVYEQYFGPGTRLTVT.

The gene calls are TRBV7-8 and TRBJ2-7, with 9 bases matching TRBD2. Germline trimming cut 4 bases from V and 4 bases from J; bases unmatched to any gene: 2. The CDR3 spans 13 residues. Per the germline V gene, CDR1 is SGHVS and CDR2 is FQNEAQ. The CDR3 reads CASSSLAGYEQYF. Written as DNA, the CDR3 is TGTGCCAGCAGCTCCCTAGCGGGGTACGAGCAGTACTTC.

This clone came up a few times. This chain links TRBV7-9 with TRBJ1-1; a possible D gene is TRBD1 (5 bases). This CDR3 has 14 amino acids. Trimming took 5 bases from V and 0 from J, leaving 10 bases between them. The germline V gene has CDR1 SEHNR and CDR2 FQNEAQ (reference sequence). The CDR3 nucleotides are TGTGCCAGCAGCAGACAGACCATGAACACTGAAGCTTTCTTT. This translates into CASSRQTMNTEAFF. The full variable domain, with the rest looked up from reference TRBV7-9 and TRBJ1-1, is DTGVSQNPRHKITKRGQNVTFRCDPISEHNRLYWYRQTLGQGPEFLTYFQNEAQLEKSRLLSDRFSAERPKGSFSTLEIQRTEQGDSAMYLCASSRQTMNTEAFFGQGTRLTVV.

The chain uses TRBV28 and TRBJ2-2, with a possible D match to TRBD2 (6 bases). V was cut by 4 bases and J by 7 bases, with 7 bases left in between. Germline V gene sequence: CDR1 MDHEN, CDR2 SYDVKM. The CDR3 spans 12 residues. Here the CDR3 reads CASSSGVGELFF. In nucleotides, the CDR3 is TGTGCCAGCAGTTCGGGGGTCGGGGAGCTGTTTTTT. Combining the CDR3 with reference TRBV28 and TRBJ2-2 gives the whole variable domain DVKVTQSSRYLVKRTGEKVFLECVQDMDHENMFWYRQDPGLGLRLIYFSYDVKMKEKGDIPEGYSVSREKKERFSLILESASTNQTSMYLCASSSGVGELFFGEGSRLTVL.

The V gene is TRBV4-1, the J gene TRBJ2-1, with a tentative D call TRBD2 (5 bases). Germline-derived CDR1 and CDR2 are MGHRA and YSYEKL. There are 17 residues in the CDR3. V was trimmed by 0 bases and J by 2 bases, leaving 14 bases between them. The DNA for the CDR3 is TGCGCCAGCAGCCAAGATCGTAGCGACTTTACCTACAATGAGCAGTTCTTC. This translates into CASSQDRSDFTYNEQFF.

This chain joins TRBV7-8 and TRBJ1-5; 9 positions match TRBD1. Losses at the gene ends were 3 bases for V and 6 bases for J; bases not matched to a gene: 12. Germline V gives CDR1 SGHVS, CDR2 FQNEAQ. This CDR3 contains 17 residues. CDR3 sequence reads: CASSFVVGTGFGQPQHF. DNA for the CDR3: TGTGCCAGCAGCTTCGTCGTGGGGACAGGGTTTGGTCAGCCCCAGCATTTT. The entire variable domain, with the rest obtained from reference TRBV7-8 and TRBJ1-5, is as follows: GAGVSQSPRYKVAKRGQDVALRCDPISGHVSLFWYQQALGQGPEFLTYFQNEAQLDKSGLPSDRFFAERPEGSVSTLKIQRTQQEDSAVYLCASSFVVGTGFGQPQHFGDGTRLSIL.

The J gene is TRBJ2-7, the V gene TRBV2; the D gene is possibly TRBD2 (6 bases). CDR1 and CDR2 (germline): SNHLY, FYNNEI. This CDR3 spans 14 amino acids. V dropped 11 bases and J dropped 1 base, with 18 bases sitting between them. The CDR3 bases are TGTGCCGGCCTCGGGACTCTCGAATCCTACGAGCAGTACTTC. This codes for CAGLGTLESYEQYF.

This clone has just one count. This chain joins TRBV6-1 and TRBJ2-2; D perhaps matches TRBD2 (8 bases). CDR3 length: 18 residues. Germline V gene data show CDR1 as MNHNS and CDR2 as SASEGT. Trimming cost V 4 bases and J 1 base, with 19 bases left between them. CDR3: CASSVTSARGLNTGELFF. The CDR3 bases are TGTGCCAGCAGTGTGACTAGCGCTAGGGGGCTGAACACCGGGGAGCTGTTTTTT.

The chain is built from TRBV4-1 and TRBJ2-1, with TRBD2 identical over 15 bases. V shed 2 bases, J shed 9 bases, and the junction held 5 bases outside the gene matches. There are 16 residues in the CDR3. Germline CDR1 and CDR2: MGHRA and YSYEKL. In nucleotides, the CDR3 is TGCGCCAGCAGCCAACCGGGACTAGCGGGGGGTGGTGAGCAGTTCTTC. This gives the protein CASSQPGLAGGGEQFF.

The V and J genes are TRBV27 and TRBJ2-3; TRBD2 matches 11 bases. The CDR3 is 19 residues long. Germline CDR1 reads MNHEY; CDR2 reads SMNVEV (reference sequence). V lost 6 bases to trimming and J lost 0 bases; unmatched junction nucleotides: 14. CDR3 in amino acids: CASRKSIASGRSSTDTQYF. CDR3 DNA: TGTGCCAGCAGAAAGTCTATAGCTAGCGGGAGGTCTAGCACAGATACGCAGTATTTT.

This clone was seen a few times. V gene TRBV10-3 combines with J gene TRBJ1-5, with D unclear. CDR1 is ENHRY and CDR2 is SYGVKD in the germline V gene. The CDR3 contains 12 residues. The V end was cut by 2 bases, the J end by 5 bases, with 4 bases between. The CDR3 DNA reads as TGTGCCATCAGTGAGGGAGATCAGCCCCAGCATTTT. It encodes CAISEGDQPQHF.

This clone was seen only once. V usage is TRBV28 and J usage is TRBJ1-5; D unresolved. V was clipped by 8 bases and J by 3 bases, with 17 bases between them. The CDR3 contains 15 residues. Germline CDR1 and CDR2: MDHEN and SYDVKM. DNA of the CDR3: TGTGCCAGCGTCCTCCCGAGAGGGAACAATCAGCCCCAGCATTTT. Protein: CASVLPRGNNQPQHF.

This chain uses TRBV9 with TRBJ2-5; the D gene is possibly TRBD1 (5 bases). Trimming pared 4 bases from V and 2 bases from J, leaving 18 bases between. The CDR3 consists of 16 residues. Per the germline V gene, CDR1 is SGDLS and CDR2 is YYNGEE. The CDR3 here is CASSTLQAKLQETQYF. The CDR3 DNA reads as TGTGCCAGCAGCACATTACAGGCGAAACTACAAGAGACCCAGTACTTC.

The sample holds a few counts of this clone. The chain joins TRBV7-2 to TRBJ2-7; possible D gene TRBD2, 5 bases. The length of the CDR3 is 14 residues. V lost 3 bases and J 3 bases, leaving 12 bases between the germline ends. Germline CDR1 and CDR2: SGHTA and FQGNSA. The CDR3 nucleotides read TGTGCCAGCAGCTTTTCCGGGGATAACTACGAGCAGTACTTC. It codes for CASSFSGDNYEQYF.

Only a few counts were recorded for this clone. This sequence joins TRBV5-4 and TRBJ2-7; D not certain. Germline CDR1 reads SGHNT; CDR2 reads YYREEE (reference sequence). This CDR3 has 13 amino acids. Trimming pared 2 bases from V and 2 bases from J, leaving 8 bases between. CDR3 region: CASSLEETYEQYF. The CDR3 DNA reads TGTGCCAGCAGCTTAGAGGAGACCTACGAGCAGTACTTC.